The 3 T cell receptor beta chains below all came from one sample that was sequenced in a study of Tregs in tolerant kidney transplant recipients. Libraries were prepared by immunoSEQ multiplex PCR; TCRdb keeps only in-frame clonotypes and omits some of them. The sample yields about 240,000 clones, about 80% seen once. Sequencing input: CD4+ T cells from blood. Source of these receptors: a human donor in good health.

The rearrangement joins TRBV12-5 to TRBJ2-7, with D tentatively TRBD1 (7 bases). This CDR3 spans 11 amino acids. Germline assignment: CDR1 LGHNT and CDR2 FRNRAP. Trimming took off 6 bases at V and 6 bases at J, with 9 bases between the two ends. Written as DNA, the CDR3 is TGTGCTAGTGGCCAGGGGGGCGAGCAGTACTTC. Encoded protein: CASGQGGEQYF.

About this clone itself: The conserved phenylalanine or tryptophan normally closing the CDR3 is absent here, so this likely arose from a read error. CDR3 sequence: CASSGRGKGSYGYTL. The CDR3 DNA reads as TGTGCCAGCAGTGGGAGAGGCAAGGGGAGCTATGGCTACACCCTC. This sequence joins TRBV6-1 and TRBJ1-2, with D maybe TRBD1 (5 bases). Trimming cost V 4 bases and J 4 bases, with 16 bases left between them. The CDR3 totals 15 residues. CDR1 and CDR2 from the germline V gene are MNHNS and SASEGT.

This chain joins TRBV7-9 and TRBJ2-4; TRBD2 matches 7 bases. CDR1 is SEHNR and CDR2 is FQNEAQ in the germline V gene (reference sequence). V was pared by 0 bases and J by 9 bases, with 5 bases of the junction left unmatched. CDR3 size: 14 residues. This chain's CDR3 is CASSLAGGARIQYF. The CDR3 nucleotides are TGTGCCAGCAGCTTAGCGGGAGGGGCACGCATTCAGTACTTC.